Listed here is a single T cell receptor (beta chain). Its target is not known. This table comes from immunoSEQ multiplex PCR, and its TCRdb copy is limited to in-frame clones, with some not included. The sample holds just under 20,000 clones, around 80% seen once. This sample was included in a study of T cell therapy after organ transplantation. Looking at the study overall: T cell doses, up to 6, came every 2 weeks; follow-up lasted roughly 30 weeks. Of around 10 patients, eight responded clinically and two did not.

The CDR3 loop spans 15 amino acids. Deletions cut 0 bases from V and 13 bases from J, with 18 bases between. The germline V gene has CDR1 MNHEY and CDR2 SVGAGI. Time point reported: 4-8 weeks after completion of therapy. Points from the study as a whole: Nonresponders had marked pretherapy clonal expansions and little post-therapy change. CD8 clonality fold change after therapy inversely tracked pretherapy clonality.

V usage is TRBV6-5 and J usage is TRBJ1-4; no reliable D call. The sample was CD8+ T cells from blood, taken after autologous CMV-specific T cell therapy. This sequence was found in a human patient who had received a solid organ transplant and had CMV disease. The graft donor may be the source of some T cells. This chain's CDR3 is CASSYSLDGPLRLFF. The CDR3 coding sequence is TGTGCCAGCAGTTACTCCTTAGACGGACCCCTCCGACTGTTTTTT.